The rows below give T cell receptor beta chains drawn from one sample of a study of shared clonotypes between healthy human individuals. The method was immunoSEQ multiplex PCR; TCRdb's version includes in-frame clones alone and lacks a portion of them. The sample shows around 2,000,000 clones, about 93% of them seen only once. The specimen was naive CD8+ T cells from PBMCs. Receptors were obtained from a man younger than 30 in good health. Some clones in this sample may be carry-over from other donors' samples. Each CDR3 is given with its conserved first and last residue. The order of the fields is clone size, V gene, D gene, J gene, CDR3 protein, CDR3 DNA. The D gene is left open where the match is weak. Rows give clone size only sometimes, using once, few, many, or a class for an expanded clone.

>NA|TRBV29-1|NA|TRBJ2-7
CSVVGSATRQSSYEQYF
TGCAGCGTTGTTGGATCCGCAACCCGGCAGAGCTCCTACGAGCAGTACTTC
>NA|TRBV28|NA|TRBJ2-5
CASSPHGPQAIQETQYF
TGTGCCAGCAGTCCCCATGGGCCACAGGCTATTCAAGAGACCCAGTACTTC
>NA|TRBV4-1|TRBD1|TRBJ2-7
CASSQGQGASYEQYF
TGCGCCAGCAGCCAAGGACAGGGGGCGTCCTACGAGCAGTACTTC
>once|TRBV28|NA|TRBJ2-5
CASSLHDLARETQYF
TGTGCCAGCAGTTTACATGATTTGGCACGGGAGACCCAGTACTTC
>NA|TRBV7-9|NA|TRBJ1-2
CASSLGGRDGYTF
TGTGCCAGCAGCTTAGGGGGTCGGGATGGCTACACCTTC
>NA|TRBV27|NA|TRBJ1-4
CASTSTGTNEKLFF
TGTGCCAGCACATCGACGGGGACTAATGAAAAACTGTTTTTT
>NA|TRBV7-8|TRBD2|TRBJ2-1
CASSLGAGGPNEQFF
TGTGCCAGCAGCTTAGGAGCGGGAGGGCCAAATGAGCAGTTCTTC
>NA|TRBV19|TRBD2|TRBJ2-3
CATSEREGTADTQYF
TGTGCCACCTCGGAGCGGGAGGGGACAGCAGATACGCAGTATTTT
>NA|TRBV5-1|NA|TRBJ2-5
CASSLEGGFPETQYF
TGCGCCAGCAGCTTGGAGGGGGGTTTTCCCGAGACCCAGTACTTC
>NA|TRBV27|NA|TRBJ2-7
CASSLWGHSYEQYF
TGTGCCAGCAGTTTATGGGGCCACTCCTACGAGCAGTACTTC
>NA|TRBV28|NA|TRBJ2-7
CASSPTGSSDEQYF
TGTGCCAGCAGTCCAACAGGGTCTTCCGACGAGCAGTACTTC
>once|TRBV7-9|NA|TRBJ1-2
CASSPGEGNGYTF
TGTGCCAGCAGCCCCGGGGAAGGGAATGGCTACACCTTC
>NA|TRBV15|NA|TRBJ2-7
CATSSNQGAEQYF
TGTGCCACCAGCAGCAATCAGGGTGCCGAGCAGTACTTC
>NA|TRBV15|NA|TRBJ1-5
CATSRGSNQPQHF
TGTGCCACCTCCAGGGGCAGCAATCAGCCCCAGCATTTT
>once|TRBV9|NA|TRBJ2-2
CASSVSRGAGTGELFF
TGTGCCAGCAGCGTATCAAGGGGCGCGGGGACCGGGGAGCTGTTTTTT
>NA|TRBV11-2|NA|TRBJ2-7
CASSLAVAYEQYF
TGTGCCAGCAGCTTAGCGGTAGCCTACGAGCAGTACTTC
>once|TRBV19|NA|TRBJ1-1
CASSIREVNTEAFF
TGTGCCAGTAGTATAAGGGAAGTGAACACTGAAGCTTTCTTT
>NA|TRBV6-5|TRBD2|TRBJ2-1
CASTPPGGIHNEQFF
TGTGCCAGCACCCCTCCGGGAGGGATCCACAATGAGCAGTTCTTC
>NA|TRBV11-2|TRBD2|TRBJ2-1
CASSLEASGSVMEFF
TGTGCCAGCAGCTTAGAGGCTAGCGGGAGTGTAATGGAGTTCTTC
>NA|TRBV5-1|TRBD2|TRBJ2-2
CASSLAFGLVAPPAGELFF
TGCGCCAGCAGCTTGGCTTTCGGACTAGTGGCCCCCCCCGCCGGGGAGCTGTTTTTT
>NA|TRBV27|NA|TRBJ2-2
CASSLFPGGELFF
TGTGCCAGCAGTTTATTCCCGGGCGGGGAGCTGTTTTTT
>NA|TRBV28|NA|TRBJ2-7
CASSLLPRTSSSYEQYF
TGTGCCAGCAGTCTCCTTCCCAGGACGTCCAGTTCCTACGAGCAGTACTTC